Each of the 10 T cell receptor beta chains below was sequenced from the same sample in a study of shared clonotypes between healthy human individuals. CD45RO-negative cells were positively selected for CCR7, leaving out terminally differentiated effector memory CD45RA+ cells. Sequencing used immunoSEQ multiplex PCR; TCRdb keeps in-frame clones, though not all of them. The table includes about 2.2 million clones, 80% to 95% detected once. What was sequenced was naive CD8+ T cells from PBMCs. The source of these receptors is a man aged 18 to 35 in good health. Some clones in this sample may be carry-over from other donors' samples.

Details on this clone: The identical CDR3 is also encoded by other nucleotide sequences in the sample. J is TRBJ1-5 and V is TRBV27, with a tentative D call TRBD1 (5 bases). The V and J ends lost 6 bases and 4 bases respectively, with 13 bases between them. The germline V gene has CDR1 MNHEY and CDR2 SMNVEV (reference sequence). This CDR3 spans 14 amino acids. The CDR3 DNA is TGTGCCAGCAGCTTCCGGGACGGAAATCAGCCCCAGCATTTT. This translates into CASSFRDGNQPQHF.

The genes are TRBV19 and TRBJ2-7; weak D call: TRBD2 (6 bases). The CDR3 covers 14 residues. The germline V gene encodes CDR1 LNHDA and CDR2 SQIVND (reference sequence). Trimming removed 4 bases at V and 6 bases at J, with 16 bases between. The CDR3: CASSNRDFNGEQYF. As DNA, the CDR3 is TGTGCCAGTAGTAACCGGGACTTTAATGGCGAGCAGTACTTC.

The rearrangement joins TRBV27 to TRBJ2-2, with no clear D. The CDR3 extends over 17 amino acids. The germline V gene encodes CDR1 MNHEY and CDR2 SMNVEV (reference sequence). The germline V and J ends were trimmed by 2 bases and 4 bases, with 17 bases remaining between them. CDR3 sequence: CASSLGLTYPPTGELFF. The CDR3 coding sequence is TGTGCCAGCAGTTTAGGTCTAACGTACCCCCCCACCGGGGAGCTGTTTTTT.

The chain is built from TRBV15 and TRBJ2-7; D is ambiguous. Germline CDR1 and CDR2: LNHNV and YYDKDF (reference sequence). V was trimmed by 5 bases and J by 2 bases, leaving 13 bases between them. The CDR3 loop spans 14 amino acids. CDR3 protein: CATSPLSGAYEQYF. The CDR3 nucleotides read TGTGCCACCAGCCCGCTTAGTGGGGCCTACGAGCAGTACTTC.

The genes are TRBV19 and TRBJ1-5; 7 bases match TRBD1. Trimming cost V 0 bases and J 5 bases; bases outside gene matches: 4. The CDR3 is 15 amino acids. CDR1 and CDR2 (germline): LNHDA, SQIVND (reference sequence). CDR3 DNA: TGTGCCAGTAGTATAGACGACAGGGAGGATCAGCCCCAGCATTTT. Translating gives CASSIDDREDQPQHF.

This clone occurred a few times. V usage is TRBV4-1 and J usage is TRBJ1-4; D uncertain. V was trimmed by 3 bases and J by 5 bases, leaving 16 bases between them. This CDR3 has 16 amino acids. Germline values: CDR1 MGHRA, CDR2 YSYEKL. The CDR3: CASSHSGSRWNEKLFF. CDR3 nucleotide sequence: TGCGCCAGCAGCCACAGCGGAAGCCGCTGGAATGAAAAACTGTTTTTT.

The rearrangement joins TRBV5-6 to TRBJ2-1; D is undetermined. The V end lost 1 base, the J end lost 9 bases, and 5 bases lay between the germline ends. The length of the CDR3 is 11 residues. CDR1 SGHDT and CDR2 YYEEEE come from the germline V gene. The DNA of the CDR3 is TGTGCCAGCAGCTTGTTGGGTGAGCAGTTCTTC. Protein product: CASSLLGEQFF.

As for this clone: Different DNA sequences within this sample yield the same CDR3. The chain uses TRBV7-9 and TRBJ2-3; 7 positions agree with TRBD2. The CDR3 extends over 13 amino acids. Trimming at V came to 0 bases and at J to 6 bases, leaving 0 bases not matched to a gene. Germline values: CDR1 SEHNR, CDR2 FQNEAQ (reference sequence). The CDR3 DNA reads TGTGCCAGCAGCTTAGCGCGGGGGGATACGCAGTATTTT. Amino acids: CASSLARGDTQYF.

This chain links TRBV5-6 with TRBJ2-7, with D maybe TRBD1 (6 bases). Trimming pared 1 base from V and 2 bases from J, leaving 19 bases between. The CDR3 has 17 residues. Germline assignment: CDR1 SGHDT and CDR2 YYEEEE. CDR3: CASSLSLPGRGPYEQYF. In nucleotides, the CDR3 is TGTGCCAGCAGCTTGTCCCTCCCAGGCAGGGGCCCCTACGAGCAGTACTTC.

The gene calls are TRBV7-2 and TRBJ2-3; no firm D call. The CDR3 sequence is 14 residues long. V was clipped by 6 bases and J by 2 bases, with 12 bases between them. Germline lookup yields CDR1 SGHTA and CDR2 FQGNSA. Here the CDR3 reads CASRSWSDTDTQYF. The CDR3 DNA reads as TGTGCCAGCAGGTCATGGTCGGACACAGATACGCAGTATTTT.